Listed below are T cell receptor beta chains from one sample, sequenced in a study of early T cells in non-severe SARS-CoV-2 infection. TCRdb re-called the 5' RACE reads through MiXCR, storing one row per CDR3 protein. The sample includes about 68,000 distinct CDR3 sequences, about a tenth of them seen just once. Sequenced material: whole blood. These receptors were obtained from an adult who was a healthcare worker with PCR-confirmed SARS-CoV-2 infection or an uninfected control (not recorded which). Each CDR3 is given with its conserved first and last residue. The D gene is left open where the match is weak. The size field is filled for only some rows; it gives once, few, many or a size class.

j_call,d_call,clone_size,v_call,cdr3_aa,cdr3_nt
TRBJ2-5,NA,NA,TRBV21-1,CASSDSVQETQYF,TGTGCCAGCAGCGACAGTGTCCAAGAGACCCAGTACTTC
TRBJ2-3,NA,NA,TRBV29-1,CSVEAGISRAQYF,TGCAGCGTTGAGGCGGGAATCTCAAGGGCGCAGTATTTT
TRBJ2-5,NA,NA,TRBV28,CASDVAGAKETQYF,TGTGCCAGCGACGTCGCAGGTGCCAAAGAGACCCAGTACTTC
TRBJ2-5,NA,few,TRBV20-1,CSAPFGLETQYF,TGCAGTGCGCCCTTCGGCCTGGAGACCCAGTACTTC
TRBJ2-4,NA,NA,TRBV7-2,CASSLTVGYENIQYF,TGTGCCAGCAGCTTGACTGTAGGGTATGAAAACATTCAGTACTTC
TRBJ1-5,TRBD1,NA,TRBV4-1,CASSPEDRGIMPQHF,TGCGCCAGCAGCCCCGAGGACAGGGGAATAATGCCCCAGCATTTT
TRBJ1-2,NA,NA,TRBV18,CACSPNALTDYTF,TGTGCCTGCTCACCGAACGCCCTTACTGACTACACCTTC
TRBJ2-3,TRBD2,few,TRBV24-1,CATSDPTSGRPPTDTQYF,TGTGCCACCAGTGACCCGACTAGCGGGAGGCCCCCCACAGATACGCAGTATTTT
TRBJ1-4,TRBD1,few,TRBV3-1,CASSHGGGGEKLFF,TGTGCCAGCAGCCATGGAGGGGGCGGTGAAAAACTGTTTTTT
TRBJ2-3,TRBD2,few,TRBV7-6,CASSTTSGSTDTQYF,TGTGCCAGCAGCACCACTAGCGGTAGCACAGATACGCAGTATTTT
TRBJ2-4,NA,NA,TRBV12-3/TRBV12-4,CASSGLAENIQYF,TGTGCCAGCAGTGGGCTCGCCGAAAACATTCAGTACTTC
TRBJ2-7,NA,many,TRBV3-1,CASSQSPDASYEQYF,TGTGCCAGCAGCCAATCGCCGGACGCCTCCTACGAGCAGTACTTC
TRBJ2-3,NA,NA,TRBV5-5,CASSAEGRPTDTQYF,TGTGCCAGCAGCGCCGAGGGACGTCCCACAGATACGCAGTATTTT
TRBJ2-2,TRBD2,NA,TRBV24-1,CATSDPGTKNGELFF,TGTGCCACCAGTGATCCCGGGACTAAGAACGGGGAGCTGTTTTTT
TRBJ2-5,NA,NA,TRBV10-2,CASSEGGWKQETQYF,TGCGCCAGCAGTGAAGGTGGCTGGAAGCAAGAGACCCAGTACTTC
TRBJ1-5,TRBD1,many,TRBV20-1,CSVDRGGNQPQHF,TGCAGTGTCGACAGGGGCGGCAATCAGCCCCAGCATTTT
TRBJ2-7,NA,NA,TRBV21-1,CAARRRPYYEQYF,TGTGCAGCACGACGCAGGCCCTATTACGAGCAGTACTTC
TRBJ1-2,NA,few,TRBV19,CASSIGPGHGYTF,TGTGCCAGTAGTATAGGTCCGGGCCATGGCTACACCTTC
TRBJ2-7,NA,few,TRBV6-5,CASRPSVGAYEQYF,TGTGCCAGTAGGCCCTCGGTGGGAGCCTACGAGCAGTACTTC
TRBJ2-7,NA,few,TRBV20-1,CSARDPNHEQYF,TGCAGTGCTAGAGACCCAAACCACGAGCAGTACTTC
TRBJ1-6,NA,many,TRBV6-5,CASSYSKVRSPLHF,TGTGCCAGCAGTTACTCGAAAGTTCGTTCACCCCTCCACTTT
TRBJ2-2,TRBD2,NA,TRBV20-1,CSARDVSASGNTGELFF,TGCAGTGCTAGAGATGTTTCCGCTAGCGGTAACACCGGGGAGCTGTTTTTT
TRBJ2-7,NA,NA,TRBV5-4,CASSSWGAYEQYF,TGTGCCAGCAGCTCTTGGGGTGCCTACGAGCAGTACTTC
TRBJ2-5,NA,many,TRBV20-1,CSAPRGFQETQYF,TGCAGCGCCCCTCGGGGTTTCCAAGAGACCCAGTACTTC
TRBJ2-5,TRBD2,many,TRBV7-2,CASSPWTSGINGTQYF,TGTGCCAGCAGCCCCTGGACTAGCGGGATTAACGGGACCCAGTACTTC
TRBJ2-3,NA,many,TRBV11-3,CASSPFGVKDTQYF,TGTGCCAGCAGCCCCTTTGGGGTGAAAGATACGCAGTATTTT
TRBJ2-7,TRBD1,NA,TRBV2,CASRWGQGGTEQYF,TGTGCCAGCAGATGGGGACAGGGAGGTACCGAGCAGTACTTC
TRBJ2-4,NA,NA,TRBV7-9,CASSPRGNLAKNIQYF,TGTGCCAGCAGTCCCAGGGGCAACCTAGCCAAAAACATTCAGTACTTC
TRBJ1-3,NA,many,TRBV9,CASSVEGSGNTIYF,TGTGCCAGCAGCGTAGAGGGCTCTGGAAACACCATATATTTT